This is a list of T cell receptor beta chains from one sample in a study of blood T cell repertoires in COVID-19. TCRdb's copy holds only in-frame clones and misses some; the assay was immunoSEQ multiplex PCR. The sample shows 100,000 to 150,000 clones, roughly 88% of them seen only once. The sequencing sample was made of peripheral blood. The receptors here all came from a man aged 50 to 60 with acute or convalescent COVID-19. Each CDR3 is given with its conserved first and last residue. A D gene is named only where the DNA matches it firmly. Clone sizes are given selectively: once, few, many, or a class where the clone is expanded.

d_call,v_call,clone_size,j_call,cdr3_aa,cdr3_nt
-,TRBV7-2,once,TRBJ2-1,CASSRRWRDEQFF,TGTGCCAGCAGCAGAAGGTGGCGGGATGAGCAGTTCTTC
TRBD1,TRBV27,once,TRBJ1-2,CASRWTGLGYGYTF,TGTGCCAGCAGGTGGACAGGCCTTGGCTATGGCTACACCTTC
TRBD1,TRBV4-2,-,TRBJ2-7,CASSLTGTAREQYF,TGTGCCAGCAGCCTTACCGGGACAGCGCGCGAGCAGTACTTC
TRBD1,TRBV19,once,TRBJ1-6,CASRQGAMTYNSPLHF,TGTGCCAGTAGGCAGGGGGCAATGACCTATAATTCACCCCTCCACTTT
TRBD2,TRBV5-8,-,TRBJ2-3,CASRTSGTDTQYF,TGTGCCAGTAGGACTAGCGGAACAGATACGCAGTATTTT
TRBD1,TRBV9,-,TRBJ1-6,CASSIDRGLSPLHF,TGTGCCAGCTCCATAGACAGGGGGCTTTCACCCCTCCACTTT
TRBD1,TRBV9,-,TRBJ2-2,CASSEGQVGTGELFF,TGTGCCAGCAGCGAGGGACAGGTTGGCACCGGGGAGCTGTTTTTT
-,TRBV19,once,TRBJ1-5,CASSISRLNQPQHF,TGTGCCAGTAGTATATCCAGATTAAATCAGCCCCAGCATTTT
-,TRBV30,-,TRBJ1-1,CAWSPTGPRAEAFF,TGTGCCTGGAGTCCAACAGGGCCGAGGGCTGAAGCTTTCTTT
-,TRBV5-1,-,TRBJ1-6,CASTLTAPGDNSPLHF,TGCGCCAGCACCCTAACAGCACCAGGGGATAATTCACCCCTCCACTTT
TRBD1,TRBV10-1,-,TRBJ2-2,CASSGRTGGDFKTGELFF,TGCGCCAGCAGTGGACGGACAGGGGGCGATTTTAAGACCGGGGAGCTGTTTTTT
TRBD2,TRBV11-2,-,TRBJ2-1,CASSGLAGGGGQFF,TGTGCCAGCAGCGGACTAGCGGGAGGAGGGGGGCAGTTCTTC
-,TRBV27,few,TRBJ1-4,CASSLVGLGAGEKLFF,TGTGCCAGCAGTTTAGTCGGGTTGGGGGCTGGGGAAAAACTGTTTTTT
TRBD1,TRBV5-6,-,TRBJ1-1,CASSPDRGGLNTEAFF,TGTGCCAGCAGCCCAGACAGGGGGGGTTTGAACACTGAAGCTTTCTTT
TRBD1,TRBV19,-,TRBJ2-1,CASSIDNRGLHYNEQFF,TGTGCCAGTAGTATAGACAACAGGGGATTACACTACAATGAGCAGTTCTTC
TRBD2,TRBV10-2,-,TRBJ2-5,CASSERLAQETQYF,TGCGCCAGCAGTGAGAGACTAGCTCAAGAGACCCAGTACTTC
TRBD1,TRBV19,-,TRBJ1-2,CASSTLRTSRQGSYGYTF,TGTGCCAGTAGTACCCTTAGAACGTCGAGACAGGGGAGCTATGGCTACACCTTC
-,TRBV19,-,TRBJ2-7,CASSILFGQGLYEQYF,TGTGCCAGTAGTATCCTATTCGGGCAGGGCCTCTACGAGCAGTACTTC
-,TRBV18,-,TRBJ1-1,CASSPFSRGGNTEAFF,TGTGCCAGCTCCCCCTTCTCTCGGGGAGGGAACACTGAAGCTTTCTTT
-,TRBV6-1,-,TRBJ2-2,CASSEIGGNTGELFF,TGTGCCAGCAGTGAAATAGGCGGAAACACCGGGGAGCTGTTTTTT
-,TRBV11-2,-,TRBJ1-1,CASSSIRGGAGTEAFF,TGTGCCAGCAGCTCGATTAGAGGAGGGGCCGGCACTGAAGCTTTCTTT
TRBD1,TRBV9,-,TRBJ1-2,CASSAGTGDNYGYTF,TGTGCCAGCAGCGCCGGGACAGGGGATAACTATGGCTACACCTTC
-,TRBV27,-,TRBJ1-2,CASSFSPVYHGYTF,TGTGCCAGCAGTTTCTCCCCCGTTTATCATGGCTACACCTTC
-,TRBV5-1,-,TRBJ1-1,CASSPQGNTEAFF,TGCGCCAGCAGTCCACAGGGTAACACTGAAGCTTTCTTT
TRBD2,TRBV7-7,-,TRBJ2-7,CASSEVLAGVGEQYF,TGTGCTAGCAGCGAAGTACTAGCGGGAGTGGGCGAGCAGTACTTC
-,TRBV27,once,TRBJ1-2,CASHSLAGFGYTF,TGTGCCAGCCATTCTTTGGCAGGGTTTGGCTACACCTTC
-,TRBV6-5,-,TRBJ1-2,CASSADYGYTF,TGTGCCAGCAGCGCCGACTATGGCTATACCTTC
TRBD1,TRBV28,-,TRBJ1-1,CASSSPHRTGMNTEAFF,TGTGCCAGCAGTTCCCCTCACAGGACAGGCATGAACACTGAAGCTTTCTTT
TRBD1,TRBV6-5,-,TRBJ2-7,CASTFLRDRPREQYF,TGTGCCAGCACCTTCCTTCGGGACAGGCCTCGGGAGCAGTACTTC
-,TRBV10-3,-,TRBJ2-1,CANHWAEQFF,TGTGCCAACCATTGGGCGGAGCAGTTCTTC
TRBD1,TRBV7-6,-,TRBJ1-2,CASSGYRGLGYGYTF,TGTGCCAGCAGCGGATACAGGGGGCTTGGCTATGGCTACACCTTC
TRBD1,TRBV5-1,-,TRBJ2-3,CASRTGTGSDTQYF,TGCGCCAGCAGAACCGGGACAGGGTCAGATACGCAGTATTTT
-,TRBV3-1/TRBV3-2,-,TRBJ1-6,CASSPYPSQGLNSPLHF,TGTGCCAGCAGCCCGTACCCGAGCCAGGGGTTGAATTCACCCCTCCACTTT
-,TRBV5-1,-,TRBJ1-3,CASSLAIMGPGNTIYF,TGCGCCAGCAGCTTGGCCATTATGGGGCCGGGAAACACCATATATTTT
TRBD1,TRBV29-1,-,TRBJ1-2,CSGKQGEYGYTF,TGCAGCGGGAAACAGGGGGAGTATGGCTACACCTTC
-,TRBV3-1/TRBV3-2,once,TRBJ1-5,CASSQTGIYQPQHF,TGTGCCAGCAGCCAAACAGGGATTTATCAGCCCCAGCATTTT
-,TRBV18,-,TRBJ2-1,CASSPPGGNNEQFF,TGTGCCAGCTCACCGCCCGGGGGAAACAATGAGCAGTTCTTC
-,TRBV6-5,-,TRBJ2-6,CASSYTFGSGANVLTF,TGTGCCAGCAGTTACACTTTTGGTTCTGGGGCCAACGTCCTGACTTTC
-,TRBV29-1,-,TRBJ2-1,CSATLGPREGEQFF,TGCAGCGCAACCTTAGGACCACGCGAGGGTGAGCAGTTCTTC
-,TRBV5-6,-,TRBJ2-7,CASSIVGATSYEQYF,TGTGCCAGCAGTATAGTGGGGGCGACCTCCTACGAGCAGTACTTC
-,TRBV19,-,TRBJ1-1,CASSMFRGTEAFF,TGTGCCAGTAGTATGTTTAGGGGCACTGAAGCTTTCTTT
-,TRBV6-2/TRBV6-3,-,TRBJ1-1,CASSYSAGNTEAFF,TGTGCCAGCAGTTACTCTGCAGGGAACACTGAAGCTTTCTTT
-,TRBV10-1,-,TRBJ1-6,CASSESGTGSDSPLHF,TGCGCCAGCAGTGAGTCAGGCACAGGGTCGGATTCACCCCTCCACTTT
-,TRBV29-1,-,TRBJ1-4,CSVGGVAGEKLFF,TGCAGCGTGGGGGGAGTAGCGGGTGAAAAACTGTTTTTT
-,TRBV4-1,-,TRBJ1-1,CASSQARGRNTEAFF,TGCGCCAGCAGCCAAGCCAGGGGAAGGAACACTGAAGCTTTCTTT
TRBD1,TRBV5-4,-,TRBJ1-6,CASSSRDRGDALHF,TGTGCCAGCAGCTCGCGGGACAGGGGCGATGCCCTCCACTTT
-,TRBV6-5,-,TRBJ1-2,CASTSIDRNYGYTF,TGTGCCAGCACCTCGATCGACAGGAACTATGGCTACACCTTC
-,TRBV4-2,-,TRBJ1-3,CASSQRTELGSGNTIYF,TGTGCCAGCAGCCAACGTACTGAACTAGGGTCTGGAAACACCATATATTTT
-,TRBV15,few,TRBJ2-7,CATSRDGGGSEQYF,TGTGCCACCAGCAGAGATGGAGGGGGCTCCGAGCAGTACTTC
-,TRBV11-2,-,TRBJ2-7,CAGSQRGYEQYF,TGTGCCGGCAGCCAAAGGGGCTACGAGCAGTACTTC
-,TRBV11-2,-,TRBJ2-5,CASSLTRTVQETQYF,TGTGCCAGCAGCTTAACACGGACAGTACAAGAGACCCAGTACTTC
-,TRBV5-4,-,TRBJ1-1,CASSPRGGTMNTEAFF,TGTGCCAGCAGTCCCAGGGGAGGGACCATGAACACTGAAGCTTTCTTT